The 6 T cell receptor beta chains below were found in one sample sequenced in a study of T-cell reconstitution after alpha-beta-depleted transplantation in children. A library of TCRbeta sequences, prepared with unique molecular identifiers, was generated. TCRdb used MiXCR to reprocess the PCR reads, holding one entry per CDR3 protein. The sample holds roughly 100,000 distinct CDR3 sequences, about 6% seen once. The specimen was PBMCs, mostly from graft donor cells, collected 60 days after TCRalphabeta/CD19-depleted stem cell transplant. Receptors were obtained from a female patient aged 2-9 years who had a stem cell transplant for Fanconi anemia, so the T cells may come from the graft donor.

The chain uses TRBV10-3 and TRBJ2-1; 12 nucleotides agree with TRBD1. V dropped 10 bases and J dropped 8; count of bases not matched to a gene: 12. Germline CDR1 and CDR2: ENHRY and SYGVKD. The CDR3 runs to 15 residues. The CDR3 sequence is CATRTPGQGADEQFF. Here the CDR3 DNA reads TGTGCCACGCGAACACCGGGACAGGGGGCTGATGAGCAGTTCTTC.

This clonotype has ten or more counts. This chain links TRBV5-1 with TRBJ2-3, with D perhaps matching TRBD1 (6 bases). This CDR3 is built from 16 residues. The germline CDR1 and CDR2 sequences are SGHRS and YFSETQ. Between the trimmed V and J ends, which lost 1 base and 2 bases, there was a span of 14 bases. This CDR3 is CASSLWAGDLTDTQYF. Here the CDR3 DNA reads TGCGCCAGCAGCTTGTGGGCAGGGGACCTCACAGATACGCAGTATTTT.

The table lists this clonotype with many counts. V usage is TRBV2 and J usage is TRBJ2-2; D is possibly TRBD2 (5 bases). The CDR3 covers 14 residues. V shed 2 bases and J shed 7 bases, with 11 bases lying between them. CDR1 is SNHLY, CDR2 FYNNEI, per germline. The CDR3 sequence: CASSEIPAGGELFF. CDR3 nucleotides: TGTGCCAGCAGTGAAATCCCCGCGGGCGGGGAGCTGTTTTTT.

There are many counts of this clonotype. This rearrangement joins TRBV5-1 to TRBJ2-1; 7 nucleotides align to TRBD1. The CDR3 spans 15 residues. J lost 3 bases, V lost 1 base, and 4 bases had no gene match. Germline V gene lookup returns CDR1 SGHRS and CDR2 YFSETQ. The CDR3 reads CASSLIGQVYNEQFF. CDR3 nucleotides: TGCGCCAGCAGCTTGATCGGACAGGTCTACAATGAGCAGTTCTTC.

In regard to this clonotype: A clone one base away is much larger, so this may be a read error. V usage is TRBV5-1 and J usage is TRBJ2-1, with a weak D call TRBD2 (5 bases). Deletions cut 4 bases from V and 3 bases from J, with 20 bases between. This CDR3 is built from 17 residues. The germline V gene encodes CDR1 SGHRS and CDR2 YFSETQ. The CDR3 spells CASSAGLGLGCYNEQFF. The CDR3 coding sequence is TGCGCCAGCAGCGCAGGACTCGGTTTAGGCTGCTACAATGAGCAGTTCTTC.

In this sample, this clonotype turned up many times. The rearrangement uses TRBV29-1 and TRBJ1-2; D remains unclear. Germline lookup yields CDR1 SQVTM and CDR2 ANQGSEA. The CDR3 covers 12 residues. Trimming took off 0 bases at V and 2 bases at J, with 4 bases between the two ends. The CDR3 nucleotides are TGCAGCGTTGAAGACAGGAACTATGGCTACACCTTC. This gives the protein CSVEDRNYGYTF.